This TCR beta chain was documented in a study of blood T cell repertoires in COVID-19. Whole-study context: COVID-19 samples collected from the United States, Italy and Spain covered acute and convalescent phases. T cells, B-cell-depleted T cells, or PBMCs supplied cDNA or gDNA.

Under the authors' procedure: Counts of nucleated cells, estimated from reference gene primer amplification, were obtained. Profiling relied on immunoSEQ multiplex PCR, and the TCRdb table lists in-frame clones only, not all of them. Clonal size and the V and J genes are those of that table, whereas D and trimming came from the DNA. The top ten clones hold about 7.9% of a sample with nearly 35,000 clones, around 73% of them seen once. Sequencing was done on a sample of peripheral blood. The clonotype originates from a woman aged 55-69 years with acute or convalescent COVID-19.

CDR3 sequence reads: CASSLSQGRHYGYTF. CDR3 coding DNA: TGTGCCAGCAGCTTGAGTCAGGGTCGACACTATGGCTACACCTTC. This chain joins TRBV5-5 and TRBJ1-2; D may be TRBD1 (5 bases). The CDR3 is 15 amino acids. Trimming removed 1 base from V and 3 bases from J, with 13 bases in between. CDR1 and CDR2 from the germline V gene are SGHKS and YYEKEE (reference sequence).